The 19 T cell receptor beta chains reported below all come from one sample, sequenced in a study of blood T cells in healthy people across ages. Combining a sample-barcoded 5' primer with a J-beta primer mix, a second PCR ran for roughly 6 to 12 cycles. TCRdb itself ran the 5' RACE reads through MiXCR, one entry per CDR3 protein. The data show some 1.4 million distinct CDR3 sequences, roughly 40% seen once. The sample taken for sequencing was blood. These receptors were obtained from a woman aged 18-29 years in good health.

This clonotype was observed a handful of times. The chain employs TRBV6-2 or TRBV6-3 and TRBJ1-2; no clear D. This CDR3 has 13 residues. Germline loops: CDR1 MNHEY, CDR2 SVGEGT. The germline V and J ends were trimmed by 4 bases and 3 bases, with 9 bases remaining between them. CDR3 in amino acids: CASSSGDYYGYTF. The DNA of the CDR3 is TGTGCCAGCAGTTCCGGAGATTACTATGGCTACACCTTC.

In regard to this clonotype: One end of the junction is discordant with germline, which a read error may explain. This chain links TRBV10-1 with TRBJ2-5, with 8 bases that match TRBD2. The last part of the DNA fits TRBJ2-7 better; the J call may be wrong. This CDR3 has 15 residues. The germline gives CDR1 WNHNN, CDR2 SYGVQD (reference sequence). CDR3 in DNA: TGCGTCAGCAGTGACCTAGCGGGTCCCGAAAACGAGCAGTACTTC. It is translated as CVSSDLAGPENEQYF.

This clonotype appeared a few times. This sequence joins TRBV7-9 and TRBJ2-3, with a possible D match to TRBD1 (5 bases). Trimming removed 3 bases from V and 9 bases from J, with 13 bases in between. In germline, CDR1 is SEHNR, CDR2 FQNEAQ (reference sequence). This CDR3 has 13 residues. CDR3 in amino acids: CASSFAPPGTQYF. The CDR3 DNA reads TGTGCCAGCAGCTTTGCCCCCCCAGGGACGCAGTATTTT.

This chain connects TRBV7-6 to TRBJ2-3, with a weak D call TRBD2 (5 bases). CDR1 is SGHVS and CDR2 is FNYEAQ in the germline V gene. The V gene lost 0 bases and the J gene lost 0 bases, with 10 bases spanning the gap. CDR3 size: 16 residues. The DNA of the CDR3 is TGTGCCAGCAGCTTAGCGCTAAGCGGTAGCACAGATACGCAGTATTTT. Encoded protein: CASSLALSGSTDTQYF.

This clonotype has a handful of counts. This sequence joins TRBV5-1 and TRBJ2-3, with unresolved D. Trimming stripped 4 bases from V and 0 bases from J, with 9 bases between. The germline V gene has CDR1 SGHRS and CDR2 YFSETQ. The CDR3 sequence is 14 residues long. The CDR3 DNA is TGCGCCAGCAGCATGCTTACTAGCACAGATACGCAGTATTTT. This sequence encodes CASSMLTSTDTQYF.

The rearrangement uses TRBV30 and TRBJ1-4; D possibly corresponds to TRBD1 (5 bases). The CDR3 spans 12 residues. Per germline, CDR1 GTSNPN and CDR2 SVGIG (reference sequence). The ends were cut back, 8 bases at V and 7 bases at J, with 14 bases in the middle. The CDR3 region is CAGTNGVEKLFF. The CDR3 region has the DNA TGTGCCGGGACGAACGGGGTTGAAAAACTGTTTTTT.

The DNA of the CDR3 is TGTGCCAGCAGCTCGACAGGGGCGCGGGGTGACTATGGCTACACCTTC. The encoded protein is CASSSTGARGDYGYTF. The chain links TRBV9 to TRBJ1-2, with 8 positions matching TRBD1. V was pared by 4 bases and J by 3 bases, with 11 bases of the junction left unmatched. The germline gives CDR1 SGDLS, CDR2 YYNGEE. The CDR3 length is 16 residues.

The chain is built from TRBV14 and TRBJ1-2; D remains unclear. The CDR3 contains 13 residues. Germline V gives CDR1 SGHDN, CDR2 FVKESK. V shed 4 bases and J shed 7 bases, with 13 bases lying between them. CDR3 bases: TGTGCCAGCAGCCCCCTGACCCAAAGTGGCTACACCTTC. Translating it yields CASSPLTQSGYTF.

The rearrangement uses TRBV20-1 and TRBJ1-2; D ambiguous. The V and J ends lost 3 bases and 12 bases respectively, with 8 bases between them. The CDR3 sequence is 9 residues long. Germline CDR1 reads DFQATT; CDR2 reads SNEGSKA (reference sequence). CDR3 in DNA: TGCAGTGCTAGGGGTGTTGACACCTTC. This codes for CSARGVDTF.

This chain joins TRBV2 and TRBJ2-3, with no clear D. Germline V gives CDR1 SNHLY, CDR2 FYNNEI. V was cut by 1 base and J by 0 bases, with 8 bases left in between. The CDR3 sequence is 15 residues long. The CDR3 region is CASSEDTLSTDTQYF. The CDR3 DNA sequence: TGTGCCAGCAGTGAAGATACCCTTAGCACAGATACGCAGTATTTT. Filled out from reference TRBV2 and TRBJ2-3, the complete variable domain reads EPEVTQTPSHQVTQMGQEVILRCVPISNHLYFYWYRQILGQKVEFLVSFYNNEISEKSEIFDDQFSVERPDGSNFTLKIRSTKLEDSAMYFCASSEDTLSTDTQYFGPGTRLTVL.

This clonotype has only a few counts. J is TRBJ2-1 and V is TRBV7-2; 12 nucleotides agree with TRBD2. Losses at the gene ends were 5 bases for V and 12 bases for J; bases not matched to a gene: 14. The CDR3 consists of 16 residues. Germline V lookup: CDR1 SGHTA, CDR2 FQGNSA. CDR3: CASSATPGLAGMPQFF. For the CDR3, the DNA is TGTGCCAGCAGCGCAACGCCGGGACTAGCGGGTATGCCGCAGTTCTTC. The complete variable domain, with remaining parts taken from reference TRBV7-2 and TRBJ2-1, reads GAGVSQSPSNKVTEKGKDVELRCDPISGHTALYWYRQSLGQGLEFLIYFQGNSAPDKSGLPSDRFSAERTGGSVSTLTIQRTQQEDSAVYLCASSATPGLAGMPQFFGPGTRLTVL.

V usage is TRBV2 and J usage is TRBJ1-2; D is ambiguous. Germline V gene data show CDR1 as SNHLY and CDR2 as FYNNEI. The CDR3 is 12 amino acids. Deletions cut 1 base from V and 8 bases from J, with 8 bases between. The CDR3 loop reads CASSEVPRGYTF. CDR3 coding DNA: TGTGCCAGCAGTGAAGTGCCCAGGGGCTACACCTTC.

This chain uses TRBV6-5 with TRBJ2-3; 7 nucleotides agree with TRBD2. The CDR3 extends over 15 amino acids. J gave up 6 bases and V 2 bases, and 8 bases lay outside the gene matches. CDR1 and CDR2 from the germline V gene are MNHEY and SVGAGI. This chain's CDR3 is CASSYGGGSVDTQYF. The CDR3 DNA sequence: TGTGCCAGCAGTTACGGCGGCGGGAGTGTGGATACGCAGTATTTT.

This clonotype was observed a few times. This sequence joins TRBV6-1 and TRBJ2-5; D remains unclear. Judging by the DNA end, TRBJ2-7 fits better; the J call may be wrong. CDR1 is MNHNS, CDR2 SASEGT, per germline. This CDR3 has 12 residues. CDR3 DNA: TGTGCCAGCCGTGGGATAACCTACGAGCAGTACTTC. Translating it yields CASRGITYEQYF.

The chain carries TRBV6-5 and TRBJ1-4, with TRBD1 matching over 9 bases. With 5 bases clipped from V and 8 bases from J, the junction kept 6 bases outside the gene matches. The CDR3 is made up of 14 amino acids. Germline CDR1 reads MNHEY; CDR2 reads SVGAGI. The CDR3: CASSGQGRREKLFF. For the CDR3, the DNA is TGTGCCAGCAGTGGACAGGGGAGAAGAGAAAAACTGTTTTTT.

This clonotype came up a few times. In nucleotides, the CDR3 is TGTGCCAGCAGCCGAGTAGCGGAGCGAGCGTTCTTC. This translates into CASSRVAERAFF. J is TRBJ2-1 and V is TRBV6-1, with D possibly matching TRBD2 (6 bases). Looked up from germline, CDR1 is MNHNS and CDR2 is SASEGT. V was shortened by 6 bases and J by 15 bases, with 18 bases between the two germline ends. CDR3 length: 12 amino acids.

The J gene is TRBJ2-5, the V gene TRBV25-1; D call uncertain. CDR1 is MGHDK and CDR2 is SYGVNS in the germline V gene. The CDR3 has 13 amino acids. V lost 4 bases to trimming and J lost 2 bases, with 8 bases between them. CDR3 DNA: TGTGCCAGCAGTGGGGCAGCTCAAGAGACCCAGTACTTC. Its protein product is CASSGAAQETQYF.

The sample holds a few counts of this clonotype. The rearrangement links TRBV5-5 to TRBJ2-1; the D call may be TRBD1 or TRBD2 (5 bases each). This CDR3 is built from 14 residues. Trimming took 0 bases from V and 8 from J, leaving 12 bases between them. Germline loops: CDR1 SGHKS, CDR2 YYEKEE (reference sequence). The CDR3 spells CASSLVPGDDEQFF. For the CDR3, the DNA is TGTGCCAGCAGCTTGGTCCCCGGGGACGATGAGCAGTTCTTC.

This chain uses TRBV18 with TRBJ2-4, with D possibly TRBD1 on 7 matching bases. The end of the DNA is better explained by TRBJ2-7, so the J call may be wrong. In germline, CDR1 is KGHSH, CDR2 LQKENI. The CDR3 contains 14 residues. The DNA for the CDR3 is TGTGCCAGCTCACCACTGGGTCAGGGGGGCGAGCAGTACTTC. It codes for CASSPLGQGGEQYF.